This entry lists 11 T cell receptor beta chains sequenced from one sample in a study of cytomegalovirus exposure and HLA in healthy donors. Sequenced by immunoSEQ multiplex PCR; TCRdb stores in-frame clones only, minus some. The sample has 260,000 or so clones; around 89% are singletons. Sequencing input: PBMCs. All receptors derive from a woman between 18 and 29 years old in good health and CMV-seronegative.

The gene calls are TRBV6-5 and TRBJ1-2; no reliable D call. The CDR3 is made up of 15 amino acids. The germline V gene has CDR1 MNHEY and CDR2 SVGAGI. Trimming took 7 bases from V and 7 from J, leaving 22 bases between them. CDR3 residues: CASTNVGVPPGGYTF. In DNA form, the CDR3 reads TGTGCCAGCACCAACGTCGGGGTCCCTCCAGGTGGCTACACCTTC.

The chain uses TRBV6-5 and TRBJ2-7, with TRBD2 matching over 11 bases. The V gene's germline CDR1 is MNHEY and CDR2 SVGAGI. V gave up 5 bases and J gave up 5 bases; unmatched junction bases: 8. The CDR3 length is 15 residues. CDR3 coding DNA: TGTGCCAGCAGTCTTAGCGGGAGGGCCGTCGACGAGCAGTACTTC. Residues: CASSLSGRAVDEQYF.

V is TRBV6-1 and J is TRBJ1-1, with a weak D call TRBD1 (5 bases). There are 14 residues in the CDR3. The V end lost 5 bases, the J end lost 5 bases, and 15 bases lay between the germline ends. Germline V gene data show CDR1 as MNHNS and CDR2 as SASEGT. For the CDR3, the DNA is TGTGCCAGCAGTCCCGGTGGGGGGACGACTGAAGCTTTCTTT. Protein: CASSPGGGTTEAFF.

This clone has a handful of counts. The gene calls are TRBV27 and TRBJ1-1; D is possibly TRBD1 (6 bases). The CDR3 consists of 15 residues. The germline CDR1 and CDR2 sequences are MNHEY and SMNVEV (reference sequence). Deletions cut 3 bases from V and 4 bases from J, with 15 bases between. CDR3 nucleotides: TGTGCCAGCAGTTTCCAGGGGTTCACGGGCACTGAAGCTTTCTTT. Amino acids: CASSFQGFTGTEAFF.

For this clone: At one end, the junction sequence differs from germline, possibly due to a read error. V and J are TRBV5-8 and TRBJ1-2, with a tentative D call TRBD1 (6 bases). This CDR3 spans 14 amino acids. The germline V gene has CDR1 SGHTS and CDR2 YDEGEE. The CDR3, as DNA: TGTGCCAGCAGCTTACTCGACAGGTCCCCAAGTCCCTTATTC. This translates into CASSLLDRSPSPLF.

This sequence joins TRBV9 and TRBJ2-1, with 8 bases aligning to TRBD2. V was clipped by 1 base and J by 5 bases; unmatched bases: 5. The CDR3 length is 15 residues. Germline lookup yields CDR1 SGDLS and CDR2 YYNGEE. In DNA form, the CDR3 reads TGTGCCAGCAGCGTAACCAACGGGAGGGACAATGAGCAGTTCTTC. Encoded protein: CASSVTNGRDNEQFF.

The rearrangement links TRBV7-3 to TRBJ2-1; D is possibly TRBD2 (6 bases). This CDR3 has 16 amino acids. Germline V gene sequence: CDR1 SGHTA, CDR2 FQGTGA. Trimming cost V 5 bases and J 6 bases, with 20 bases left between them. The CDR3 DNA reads TGTGCCAGCAGCAGGGGAGCTGGAGGGGTAGTCAATGAGCAGTTCTTC. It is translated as CASSRGAGGVVNEQFF.

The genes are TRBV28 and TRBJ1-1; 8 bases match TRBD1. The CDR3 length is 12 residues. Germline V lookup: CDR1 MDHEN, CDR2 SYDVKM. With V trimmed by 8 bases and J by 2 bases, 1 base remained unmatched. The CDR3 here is CASDRGNTEAFF. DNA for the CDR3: TGTGCCAGCGACAGGGGAAACACTGAAGCTTTCTTT. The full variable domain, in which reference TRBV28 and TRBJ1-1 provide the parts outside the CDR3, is DVKVTQSSRYLVKRTGEKVFLECVQDMDHENMFWYRQDPGLGLRLIYFSYDVKMKEKGDIPEGYSVSREKKERFSLILESASTNQTSMYLCASDRGNTEAFFGQGTRLTVV.

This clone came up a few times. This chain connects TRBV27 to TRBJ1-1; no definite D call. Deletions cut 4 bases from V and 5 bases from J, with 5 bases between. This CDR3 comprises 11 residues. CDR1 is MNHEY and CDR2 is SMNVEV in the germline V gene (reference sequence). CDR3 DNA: TGTGCCAGCAGTTCAGGAACTGAAGCTTTCTTT. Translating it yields CASSSGTEAFF.

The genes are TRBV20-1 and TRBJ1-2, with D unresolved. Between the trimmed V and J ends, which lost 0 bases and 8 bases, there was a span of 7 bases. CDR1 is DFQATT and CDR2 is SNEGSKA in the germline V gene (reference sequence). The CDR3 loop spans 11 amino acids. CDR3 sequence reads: CSARDPEGYTF. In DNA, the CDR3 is TGCAGTGCTAGAGATCCGGAGGGCTACACCTTC.

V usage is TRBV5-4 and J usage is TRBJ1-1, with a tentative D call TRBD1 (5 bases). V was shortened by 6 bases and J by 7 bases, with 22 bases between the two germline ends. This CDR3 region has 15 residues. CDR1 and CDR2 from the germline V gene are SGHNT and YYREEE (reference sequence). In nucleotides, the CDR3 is TGTGCCAGCACCCGTACTGGACGGGGGTTTGATGAAGCTTTCTTT. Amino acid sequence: CASTRTGRGFDEAFF.